The following is a T cell receptor (beta chain) sequence with its context. These data are taken from a study of OX40 agonist ivuxolimab in advanced cancers. Some clones are missing from TCRdb's copy, which holds only in-frame ones; the method was immunoSEQ multiplex PCR. The sample contains roughly 66,000 clones, roughly nine tenths of which appear only once. This CDR3 spans 16 amino acids. Per germline, CDR1 PRHDT and CDR2 FYEKMQ (reference sequence). V was clipped by 5 bases and J by 3 bases; unmatched bases: 3. The material sequenced was CD4+ or CD8+ T cells sorted from blood, taken in a trial of the OX40 agonist ivuxolimab. The V gene is TRBV13, the J gene TRBJ2-3; 15 nucleotides match TRBD2. The source is an adult with an advanced solid tumor such as melanoma, head and neck, liver or kidney cancer. The CDR3 region is CASSPGLAGGTDTQYF. The CDR3 DNA reads TGTGCCAGCAGCCCCGGACTAGCGGGAGGGACAGATACGCAGTATTTT. The full variable domain, its missing parts supplied by reference TRBV13 and TRBJ2-3, is AAGVIQSPRHLIKEKRETATLKCYPIPRHDTVYWYQQGPGQDPQFLISFYEKMQSDKGSIPDRFSAQQFSDYHSELNMSSLELGDSALYFCASSPGLAGGTDTQYFGPGTRLTVL.